This TCR beta chain was sequenced during a study of CD4 T cells in relation to SARS-CoV-2 and coronaviruses. V lost 3 bases, J lost 6 bases, and 9 bases lay in between. The CDR3 covers 13 residues. The germline V gene encodes CDR1 LNHDA and CDR2 SQIVND (reference sequence). Produced via immunoSEQ multiplex PCR; TCRdb's table is partial and in-frame only. The sample carries 19,000 or so clones, approximately 78% recorded once. CD4+ T cells from unexposed donors were obtained before the COVID-19 pandemic (2011-2018). After about 10 days of culture, CD4+ T cells were isolated. Cells permitting, SARS-CoV-2 S/N and four cold-coronavirus spikes were tested on unexposed-donor CD4+ T cells. On this clone itself: The antigen remains unidentified.

The chain combines TRBV19 with TRBJ2-1; weak D call: TRBD1 (5 bases). The sequence was obtained from a human donor in good health. Input material: CD4+ T cells from PBMCs, cultured in vitro. The CDR3 coding sequence is TGTGCCAGTAGTATGGGGCGAGTCAATGAGCAGTTCTTC. Protein: CASSMGRVNEQFF. Together with reference TRBV19 and TRBJ2-1, the CDR3 gives the full variable domain: DGGITQSPKYLFRKEGQNVTLSCEQNLNHDAMYWYRQDPGQGLRLIYYSQIVNDFQKGDIAEGYSVSREKKESFPLTVTSAQKNPTAFYLCASSMGRVNEQFFGPGTRLTVL.